The TCR beta chain described here comes from a study of blood T cell repertoires in COVID-19. There are 15 residues in the CDR3. Germline V gene data show CDR1 as LGHNT and CDR2 as FRNRAP. V lost 5 bases, J lost 3 bases, and 5 bases stayed unmatched. Assay used: immunoSEQ multiplex PCR; TCRdb lists only in-frame clones, some missing. The table has about 200,000 clones, roughly four fifths seen once. Which cohort a participant joined came from the clinical history participants gave. This sequence was found in a middle-aged man who had recovered from COVID-19. Material: PBMCs or T cells enriched from blood (not recorded which). The chain links TRBV12-5 to TRBJ2-7; 12 bases agree with TRBD1. CDR3 coding DNA: TGTGCTAGTGGTGGAGGGACAGGGGGCATCTACGAGCAGTACTTC. This encodes CASGGGTGGIYEQYF.